These 18 T cell receptor beta chains came from one sample sequenced in a study of blood T cell repertoires in COVID-19. Sequenced by immunoSEQ multiplex PCR; TCRdb stores in-frame clones only, minus some. The sample has approximately 350,000 clones; 80% to 90% are singletons. Sequencing input: peripheral blood. These receptors all stem from a woman aged 55-69 years with COVID-19, enrolled during active disease.

The chain combines TRBV7-2 with TRBJ1-2; 7 nucleotides match TRBD1. Germline CDR1 reads SGHTA; CDR2 reads FQGNSA. The trim removed 4 bases at V and 0 bases at J, leaving 2 bases unmatched. CDR3 size: 14 residues. In nucleotides, the CDR3 is TGTGCCAGCAGCTCGCAGGGGGCTAACTATGGCTACACCTTC. Its protein is CASSSQGANYGYTF.

DNA of the CDR3: TGTGCCAGCAGCAGCGGACTAGCGGGGGGGCCCTACAATGAGCAGTTCTTC. Its protein product is CASSSGLAGGPYNEQFF. The chain recombines TRBV7-2 with TRBJ2-1, with TRBD2 matching 15 bases. This CDR3 has 17 amino acids. The V gene end was trimmed by 5 bases and the J gene end by 2 bases; junction bases not matched to a gene: 4. CDR1 SGHTA and CDR2 FQGNSA come from the germline V gene.

V is TRBV4-1 and J is TRBJ1-4; D perhaps matches TRBD1 (6 bases). From germline, CDR1 is MGHRA and CDR2 YSYEKL. The CDR3 runs to 16 residues. The V gene lost 4 bases and the J gene lost 4 bases, with 16 bases spanning the gap. Here the CDR3 reads CASSPPRTAYNEKLFF. As DNA, the CDR3 is TGCGCCAGCAGCCCTCCGAGGACAGCTTATAATGAAAAACTGTTTTTT.

V is TRBV27 and J is TRBJ2-2; D gene ambiguous. Between the trimmed V and J ends, which lost 3 bases and 1 base, there was a span of 9 bases. The CDR3 has 15 amino acids. Per the germline V gene, CDR1 is MNHEY and CDR2 is SMNVEV (reference sequence). Written as DNA, the CDR3 is TGTGCCAGCAGTTTCCTTAGAGGGAACACCGGGGAGCTGTTTTTT. Amino acid sequence: CASSFLRGNTGELFF.

This clone came up many times. The J gene is TRBJ2-7, the V gene TRBV6-6; TRBD1 matches at 7 bases. This CDR3 comprises 18 residues. With V trimmed by 5 bases and J by 4 bases, 20 bases remained unmatched. Germline V gene sequence: CDR1 MNHNY, CDR2 SVGAGI (reference sequence). This CDR3 is CASSPRTGTAPEIYEQYF. CDR3 DNA sequence: TGTGCCAGCAGTCCCAGGACAGGTACAGCACCCGAAATTTACGAGCAGTACTTC.

This chain links TRBV6-1 with TRBJ2-5; 7 positions match TRBD1. The CDR3 spans 13 residues. CDR1 is MNHNS and CDR2 is SASEGT in the germline V gene. V dropped 5 bases and J dropped 3; count of bases not matched to a gene: 3. The CDR3 protein is CASSSGTEETQYF. The CDR3, as DNA: TGTGCCAGCAGTTCCGGGACAGAAGAGACCCAGTACTTC.

This clone appeared a single time. The chain is built from TRBV7-8 and TRBJ1-2; 7 bases fit TRBD1. J gave up 4 bases and V 5 bases, and 10 bases lay outside the gene matches. Germline V CDR1 and CDR2: SGHVS, FQNEAQ. The CDR3 length is 15 residues. CDR3 DNA sequence: TGTGCCAGCAGCCCACGAGAGGGACAGTTCTATGGCTACACCTTC. Translation gives CASSPREGQFYGYTF.

A single count supports this clone. V gene TRBV4-1 combines with J gene TRBJ2-7; 10 positions match TRBD1. CDR3 length: 15 residues. Trimming removed 4 bases from V and 3 bases from J; junction bases left unmatched: 6. The V gene's germline CDR1 is MGHRA and CDR2 YSYEKL. CDR3 residues: CASSRGTGEYYEQYF. In DNA form, the CDR3 reads TGCGCCAGCAGCCGCGGGACAGGGGAGTACTACGAGCAGTACTTC.

This clone has only a few counts. V is TRBV10-3 and J is TRBJ1-2, with 9 nucleotides matching TRBD1. The CDR3 consists of 13 residues. Germline values: CDR1 ENHRY, CDR2 SYGVKD. The V segment lost 4 bases and the J segment 7 bases; nucleotides outside the gene matches: 4. Here the CDR3 DNA reads TGTGCCATCAGTGGGGGACAGGGATCTGGCTACACCTTC. Translation gives CAISGGQGSGYTF.

The chain's CDR3 is CASSPVGGSEQYF. Written as DNA, the CDR3 is TGCGCCAGCAGCCCAGTGGGGGGATCCGAGCAGTACTTC. V is TRBV4-1 and J is TRBJ2-7; TRBD2 is a possible D gene (6 bases). Germline V gives CDR1 MGHRA, CDR2 YSYEKL. V was cut by 4 bases and J by 6 bases, with 13 bases left in between. The CDR3 sequence is 13 residues long.

V usage is TRBV7-2 and J usage is TRBJ1-1; D uncertain. V was shortened by 5 bases and J by 3 bases, with 13 bases between the two germline ends. Germline V CDR1 and CDR2: SGHTA, FQGNSA. This CDR3 contains 14 residues. This CDR3 is CASSRRGLDTEAFF. The CDR3 coding sequence is TGTGCCAGCAGCCGCCGGGGTCTAGACACTGAAGCTTTCTTT.

The genes are TRBV2 and TRBJ2-5; TRBD2 agrees at 8 bases. The V gene's germline CDR1 is SNHLY and CDR2 FYNNEI. The CDR3 runs 15 residues. J gave up 1 base and V 3 bases, and 4 bases lay outside the gene matches. The CDR3 loop reads CASSDGGGPQETQYF. In DNA form, the CDR3 reads TGTGCCAGCAGTGACGGCGGGGGGCCCCAAGAGACCCAGTACTTC.

Turning to this clone: The sample contains more than one DNA sequence encoding this CDR3. The rearrangement joins TRBV7-2 to TRBJ2-7, with 9 positions matching TRBD2. Germline V gene data show CDR1 as SGHTA and CDR2 as FQGNSA. Trimming cost V 2 bases and J 2 bases; bases outside gene matches: 1. This CDR3 has 14 amino acids. The CDR3 DNA reads TGTGCCAGCAGCTTATTAGCGGGGGCCTACGAGCAGTACTTC. This sequence encodes CASSLLAGAYEQYF.

The chain employs TRBV6-2 or TRBV6-3 and TRBJ2-1; TRBD2 agrees at 7 bases. The germline CDR1 and CDR2 sequences are MNHEY and SVGEGT. V trimming: 6 bases; J trimming: 5 bases; junction bases outside the gene matches: 4. The CDR3 loop spans 13 amino acids. The CDR3 DNA reads TGTGCCAGCAGCCAGACTAGCAACAATGAGCAGTTCTTC. Translated, it gives CASSQTSNNEQFF.

The chain carries TRBV9 and TRBJ1-2; 9 bases fit TRBD1. This CDR3 spans 15 amino acids. J lost 3 bases, V lost 1 base, and 4 bases had no gene match. In germline, CDR1 is SGDLS, CDR2 YYNGEE. Written as DNA, the CDR3 is TGTGCCAGCAGCGTATACGACAGGGGGGACTATGGCTACACCTTC. This codes for CASSVYDRGDYGYTF.

The chain joins TRBV6-2 or TRBV6-3 to TRBJ1-5; no definite D call. CDR3 length: 13 residues. Germline values: CDR1 MNHEY, CDR2 SVGEGT. Between the trimmed V and J ends, which lost 5 bases and 8 bases, there was a span of 13 bases. CDR3 sequence reads: CASSPSTFEPQHF. CDR3 nucleotide sequence: TGTGCCAGCAGTCCAAGCACCTTTGAGCCCCAGCATTTT.

The chain joins TRBV9 to TRBJ2-3, with 8 bases identical to TRBD2. Germline V lookup: CDR1 SGDLS, CDR2 YYNGEE. The CDR3 loop spans 16 amino acids. Trimming took 4 bases from V and 0 from J; bases not matched to a gene: 7. CDR3 residues: CASSLQAGVSTDTQYF. The CDR3 nucleotides are TGTGCCAGCAGCTTACAAGCGGGGGTTAGCACAGATACGCAGTATTTT.

This chain uses TRBV12-3 or TRBV12-4 with TRBJ2-3; TRBD2 is a possible D gene (5 bases). V shed 5 bases and J shed 8 bases, with 14 bases lying between them. The CDR3 contains 13 residues. The CDR3 bases are TGTGCCAGCAGTACGTATAGCGACTCTACGCAGTATTTT. Protein product: CASSTYSDSTQYF.